The source of this T cell receptor (beta chain) is a study of blood T cell repertoires in COVID-19. Sequencing was performed with immunoSEQ multiplex PCR; in TCRdb, only in-frame clones are kept and a portion is missing. Among approximately 220,000 clones listed, roughly 80% were seen once. The TCR comes from a woman older than 75 with acute or convalescent COVID-19. Sample: peripheral blood.

The CDR3 nucleotides are TGTGCCAGCAGCTTGTGGGAGGTGGATACGCAGTATTTT. Translating it yields CASSLWEVDTQYF. The chain has TRBV5-5 and TRBJ2-3; perhaps TRBD2 as D (6 bases). V was pared by 1 base and J by 6 bases, with 9 bases between. The CDR3 sequence is 13 residues long. Germline-derived CDR1 and CDR2 are SGHKS and YYEKEE (reference sequence).